These 22 T cell receptor beta chains were sequenced from one sample in a study of molecular identifiers for immune sequencing clone quantification. TCRdb re-called the PCR reads through MiXCR, storing one row per CDR3 protein. The data show under 600,000 distinct CDR3 sequences, about 22% seen once. Sequencing was done on a sample of naive CD8+ T cells from blood, with Jurkat cell RNA spiked in. Subset meaning: FACS-sorted CD8+CD4-CCR7+CD45RA+ naive T cells. The receptors here all came from a human donor in good health. Some libraries in this study had Jurkat cell RNA spiked in.

The chain is built from TRBV12-3 or TRBV12-4 and TRBJ1-1; maybe TRBD1 (5 bases). The ends were cut back, 6 bases at V and 6 bases at J, with 14 bases in the middle. This CDR3 is 13 amino acids long. CDR3 protein: CASSPRGTPEAFF. For the CDR3, the DNA is TGTGCCAGCAGCCCCCGGGGGACCCCTGAAGCTTTCTTT.

The V gene is TRBV6-5, the J gene TRBJ2-2; D is possibly TRBD1 (6 bases). Deletions cut 4 bases from V and 6 bases from J, with 18 bases between. The CDR3 extends over 16 amino acids. CDR1 and CDR2 (germline): MNHEY, SVGAGI. Here the CDR3 reads CASSFPRGSGAGELFF. For the CDR3, the DNA is TGTGCCAGCAGTTTCCCGAGGGGGTCTGGGGCCGGGGAGCTGTTTTTT.

Many counts were recorded for this clonotype. The gene calls are TRBV28 and TRBJ2-3; D gene unclear. The V and J ends lost 2 bases and 6 bases respectively, with 18 bases between them. Germline values: CDR1 MDHEN, CDR2 SYDVKM. This CDR3 is 16 amino acids long. CDR3 amino acids: CASSLILILDSDTQYF. The CDR3 DNA reads TGTGCCAGCAGTTTAATCTTAATTTTGGATTCGGATACGCAGTATTTT.

About this clonotype: A single base separates this from a much larger clone, so it may be a read error. The gene calls are TRBV28 and TRBJ2-3; possibly TRBD2 for D (5 bases). CDR3 length: 12 residues. The germline V and J ends were trimmed by 11 bases and 5 bases, with 14 bases remaining between them. Germline CDR1 and CDR2: MDHEN and SYDVKM. CDR3 sequence reads: CAGSDGGDTQYF. In DNA form, the CDR3 reads TGTGCCGGTTCGGACGGAGGAGATACGCAGTATTTT.

This clonotype has only a few counts. This chain joins TRBV4-3 and TRBJ1-1; D gene unclear. The length of the CDR3 is 13 residues. Germline V gene data show CDR1 as LGHNA and CDR2 as YSLEER. Deletions cut 3 bases from V and 6 bases from J, with 11 bases between. The CDR3 loop reads CASSHEPGSEAFF. CDR3 nucleotides: TGCGCCAGCAGCCACGAACCTGGGTCTGAAGCTTTCTTT.

This clonotype was seen ten or more times. The V call is TRBV20-1, the J call TRBJ2-7; D perhaps matches TRBD1 (5 bases). Germline values: CDR1 DFQATT, CDR2 SNEGSKA (reference sequence). This CDR3 spans 10 amino acids. The chain's CDR3 is CSAGLYEQYF. CDR3 DNA sequence: TGCAGCGCAGGGCTATACGAGCAGTACTTC.

As concerns this clonotype: This may be a read error, as it is one base from a much larger clone. V is TRBV7-6 and J is TRBJ2-4, with no clear D. Deletions cut 1 base from V and 8 bases from J, with 9 bases between. The length of the CDR3 is 13 residues. Per the germline V gene, CDR1 is SGHVS and CDR2 is FNYEAQ. As DNA, the CDR3 is TGTGCCAGCAGCTTAGGATGGGGTGACATTCAGTACTTC. Protein sequence: CASSLGWGDIQYF.

This clonotype was found a few times. The V call is TRBV4-3, the J call TRBJ2-7; D perhaps matches TRBD2 (6 bases). Germline V CDR1 and CDR2: LGHNA, YSLEER. The CDR3 has 16 amino acids. V gave up 0 bases and J gave up 6 bases, with 18 bases separating them. CDR3 DNA sequence: TGCGCCAGCAGCCAAGATCGGGTGATAGGAGGGTTCGAGCAGTACTTC. Its translation: CASSQDRVIGGFEQYF.

This clonotype was recorded once. The chain joins TRBV6-2 or TRBV6-3 to TRBJ2-7, with D maybe TRBD2 (5 bases). Germline-derived CDR1 and CDR2 are MNHEY and SVGEGT. The CDR3 runs 12 residues. The CDR3 bases are TGTACCACCGGCGAGCGGCCATACGAGCAGTACTTC. This sequence encodes CTTGERPYEQYF.

This chain joins TRBV27 and TRBJ1-2, with D tentatively TRBD1 (5 bases). The V end was cut by 6 bases, the J end by 2 bases, with 10 bases between. CDR1 is MNHEY, CDR2 SMNVEV, per germline (reference sequence). This CDR3 spans 13 amino acids. CDR3 nucleotide sequence: TGTGCCAGCAGCACGGGACTGAACTATGGCTACACCTTC. Translation gives CASSTGLNYGYTF.

A single count supports this clonotype. The CDR3 ends on some other residue instead of the conserved phenylalanine or tryptophan, so this is likely a read error. The chain carries TRBV4-2 and TRBJ2-7; 12 bases align to TRBD2. The V and J ends lost 1 base and 4 bases, in that order; junction bases with no gene match: 2. Germline loops: CDR1 LGHNA, CDR2 YNFKEQ. This CDR3 has 15 residues. This CDR3 reads CASSQGLAGVYEQYL. The CDR3 nucleotides are TGTGCCAGCAGCCAAGGACTAGCGGGAGTTTACGAGCAGTACCTC.

In this sample, this clonotype turned up a few times. The rearrangement links TRBV19 to TRBJ2-2; D not resolved. The V gene lost 7 bases and the J gene lost 4 bases, with 13 bases spanning the gap. Looked up from germline, CDR1 is LNHDA and CDR2 is SQIVND (reference sequence). CDR3 size: 14 residues. CDR3 DNA sequence: TGTGCCAGTAATAGTCCCTCTAGCACCGGGGAGCTGTTTTTT. Translated, it gives CASNSPSSTGELFF.

This clonotype was picked up many times. The chain carries TRBV30 and TRBJ2-7; TRBD1 aligns across 7 bases. Germline assignment: CDR1 GTSNPN and CDR2 SVGIG (reference sequence). This CDR3 has 13 amino acids. With 5 bases clipped from V and 4 bases from J, the junction kept 8 bases outside the gene matches. CDR3 amino acids: CAWGQDAMYEQYF. The CDR3 bases are TGTGCCTGGGGACAGGACGCAATGTACGAGCAGTACTTC. The full variable domain, rest sourced from reference TRBV30 and TRBJ2-7, is SQTIHQWPATLVQPVGSPLSLECTVEGTSNPNLYWYRQAAGRGLQLLFYSVGIGQISSEVPQNLSASRPQDRQFILSSKKLLLSDSGFYLCAWGQDAMYEQYFGPGTRLTVT.

This clonotype appeared a single time. Since a much larger clone is just one base distant, this may be a read error. The chain links TRBV12-3 or TRBV12-4 to TRBJ1-1; D is ambiguous. The CDR3 is made up of 14 amino acids. The CDR3 protein is CASSLPLKRGEVFF. DNA for the CDR3: TGTGCCAGCAGTTTACCTCTTAAACGGGGTGAAGTTTTCTTT.

The rearrangement uses TRBV12-3 or TRBV12-4 and TRBJ2-1; TRBD1 might be the D (5 bases). The V end lost 7 bases, the J end lost 0 bases, and 16 bases lay between the germline ends. The CDR3 consists of 16 residues. CDR3 amino acids: CASTFSTGYSYNEQFF. Written as DNA, the CDR3 is TGTGCCAGCACGTTTTCAACAGGTTACTCCTACAATGAGCAGTTCTTC.

This CDR3 reads CSVGGGNTEAFF. CDR3 DNA: TGCAGCGTTGGTGGGGGGAACACTGAAGCTTTCTTT. V is TRBV29-1 and J is TRBJ1-1; D perhaps matches TRBD1 (5 bases). The V gene lost 4 bases and the J gene lost 1 base, with 7 bases spanning the gap. Looked up from germline, CDR1 is SQVTM and CDR2 is ANQGSEA. This CDR3 comprises 12 residues.

At least ten counts were recorded for this clonotype. V usage is TRBV4-3 and J usage is TRBJ2-7, with 9 bases fitting TRBD2. The CDR3 is made up of 15 amino acids. V shed 1 base, J shed 4 bases, and the junction held 5 bases outside the gene matches. Germline-derived CDR1 and CDR2 are LGHNA and YSLEER. CDR3 protein: CASSQGLAGYYEQYF. Here the CDR3 DNA reads TGCGCCAGCAGCCAAGGGCTAGCGGGATATTACGAGCAGTACTTC.

The CDR3 DNA follows: TGCGCCAGCAGCCAAGGGACAGGGGGTTGGGATGAGCAGTTCTTC. Translating gives CASSQGTGGWDEQFF. The chain is built from TRBV4-1 and TRBJ2-1; 10 nucleotides line up with TRBD1. The CDR3 is 15 amino acids. In germline, CDR1 is MGHRA, CDR2 YSYEKL. V dropped 1 base and J dropped 8; count of bases not matched to a gene: 5.

In the case of this clonotype: Being one base from a much bigger clone, this may be a read error. This chain joins TRBV13 and TRBJ2-3, with 7 bases fitting TRBD1. CDR1 and CDR2 (germline): PRHDT, FYEKMQ (reference sequence). The trim removed 4 bases at V and 8 bases at J, leaving 9 bases unmatched. The CDR3 has 14 residues. The CDR3 DNA sequence: TGTGCCAGCAGCTCAACAGGGGTGGCAGGTACGCAGTATTTT. The encoded protein is CASSSTGVAGTQYF.

Details on this clonotype: It is likely a read error, because the conserved phenylalanine at the end of the CDR3 is missing. V usage is TRBV19 and J usage is TRBJ2-2; TRBD2 agrees at 10 bases. The CDR3 spans 19 residues. With 7 bases clipped from V and 1 base from J, the junction kept 15 bases outside the gene matches. Germline-derived CDR1 and CDR2 are LNHDA and SQIVND (reference sequence). The CDR3 coding sequence is TGTGCCAGTACCCCCTTCGGGGCTAGCGGGGGAAGGAACACCGGGGAGCTGTTTTAT. Translated, it gives CASTPFGASGGRNTGELFY.

This clonotype was seen many times. The genes are TRBV4-1 and TRBJ1-1; tentative D call: TRBD1 (5 bases). The V gene's germline CDR1 is MGHRA and CDR2 YSYEKL. Trimming pared 5 bases from V and 5 bases from J, leaving 18 bases between. The CDR3 is 15 residues long. The CDR3 here is CASSGPVGGWTEAFF. The CDR3 DNA reads as TGCGCCAGCAGCGGACCGGTTGGGGGTTGGACTGAAGCTTTCTTT.

About this clonotype: The junction and the germline gene differ at one end; a read error may be behind it. The J gene is TRBJ2-2, the V gene TRBV12-3 or TRBV12-4, with a weak D call TRBD1 (6 bases). This CDR3 spans 15 amino acids. The CDR3 sequence: CASGLMGAGTGELFF. CDR3 DNA sequence: TGTGCCAGCGGTTTAATGGGGGCCGGCACCGGGGAGCTGTTTTTT.